This note documents a single TCR beta chain sequence. The sample originates from a study of CD8+CD57+ T cells in acquired aplastic anemia. Genomic DNA, the template, was used for profiling of the TCR beta VDJ and CDR3. TCRdb independently ran MiXCR on the reads; one entry per CDR3 protein. The table has 100,000 to 150,000 distinct CDR3 sequences, roughly 50% seen once; the top ten hold about 2.5%. Sequencing was performed on sorted CD4+, CD8+, or CD8+CD57+ T cells (not recorded which) from PBMCs. The source of this sequence is a human donor in good health, serving as a control.

The CDR3 nucleotides are TGTGCCAGCTCACCGTCGACAGATGCTAATTCACCCCTCCACTTT. This codes for CASSPSTDANSPLHF. V gene TRBV19 combines with J gene TRBJ1-6; TRBD1 is a possible D gene (5 bases). Germline assignment: CDR1 LNHDA and CDR2 SQIVND (reference sequence). The CDR3 loop spans 15 amino acids. Trimming cost V 9 bases and J 6 bases, with 18 bases left between them.